The next 29 T cell receptor beta chains were all read from a single sample in a study of siplizumab effects on memory and regulatory T cells. Assay: immunoSEQ multiplex PCR; the TCRdb copy retains only in-frame clones and omits some. The table includes roughly 64,000 clones, just over 95% detected once. The sample taken for sequencing was naive CD8+ T cells sorted from blood. These receptors came from a human donor in good health.

This chain uses TRBV5-4 with TRBJ1-2; 7 bases agree with TRBD1. The germline V gene has CDR1 SGHNT and CDR2 YYREEE (reference sequence). The V segment lost 7 bases and the J segment 4 bases; nucleotides outside the gene matches: 4. The CDR3 runs 12 residues. CDR3 DNA: TGTGCCAGCCCAGGGGGTGTCTATGGCTACACCTTC. Protein sequence: CASPGGVYGYTF.

This chain uses TRBV9 with TRBJ2-7, with D possibly being TRBD1 (5 bases). Germline loops: CDR1 SGDLS, CDR2 YYNGEE. CDR3 length: 13 amino acids. V lost 2 bases and J 0 bases, leaving 6 bases between the germline ends. DNA for the CDR3: TGTGCCAGCAGCGTTGACAGCTCCTACGAGCAGTACTTC. Amino acids: CASSVDSSYEQYF. Full variable domain (rest looked up from reference TRBV9 and TRBJ2-7): DSGVTQTPKHLITATGQRVTLRCSPRSGDLSVYWYQQSLDQGLQFLIQYYNGEERAKGNILERFSAQQFPDLHSELNLSSLELGDSALYFCASSVDSSYEQYFGPGTRLTVT.

J is TRBJ1-1 and V is TRBV6-1; D remains ambiguous. V gave up 0 bases and J gave up 1 base, with 3 bases separating them. There are 13 residues in the CDR3. CDR1 is MNHNS, CDR2 SASEGT, per germline. CDR3 loop: CASSEAWNTEAFF. In nucleotides, the CDR3 is TGTGCCAGCAGTGAAGCGTGGAACACTGAAGCTTTCTTT.

The chain carries TRBV2 and TRBJ2-1; D might be TRBD1 (5 bases). The V and J ends lost 6 bases and 4 bases respectively, with 10 bases between them. The length of the CDR3 is 13 residues. The V gene's germline CDR1 is SNHLY and CDR2 FYNNEI. The DNA of the CDR3 is TGTGCCAGCAGGGAAACAGGTTACAATGAGCAGTTCTTC. It is translated as CASRETGYNEQFF.

The V gene is TRBV11-2, the J gene TRBJ1-2; D not certain. Germline V CDR1 and CDR2: SGHAT, FQNNGV. The V gene lost 2 bases and the J gene lost 2 bases, with 15 bases spanning the gap. The CDR3 consists of 16 residues. This CDR3 is CASSLPNLQSNYGYTF. DNA for the CDR3: TGTGCCAGCAGCTTACCGAATCTACAGTCGAACTATGGCTACACCTTC.

The chain has TRBV10-3 and TRBJ1-2; 12 bases are shared with TRBD1. Trimming at V came to 6 bases and at J to 8 bases, leaving 4 bases not matched to a gene. The CDR3 has 13 amino acids. Germline CDR1 is ENHRY and CDR2 is SYGVKD. The CDR3 region has the DNA TGTGCCATCAGGGGACAGGGGGCGGAGGGCTACACCTTC. Translated: CAIRGQGAEGYTF.

The rearrangement uses TRBV19 and TRBJ1-1; 8 positions match TRBD1. V shed 3 bases and J 1 base; nucleotides not matched to a gene: 4. The CDR3 consists of 15 residues. Germline assignment: CDR1 LNHDA and CDR2 SQIVND (reference sequence). This CDR3 is CASSIGGTGNTEAFF. CDR3 nucleotide sequence: TGTGCCAGTAGTATTGGCGGGACAGGGAACACTGAAGCTTTCTTT. Complete variable domain (other parts from reference TRBV19 and TRBJ1-1): DGGITQSPKYLFRKEGQNVTLSCEQNLNHDAMYWYRQDPGQGLRLIYYSQIVNDFQKGDIAEGYSVSREKKESFPLTVTSAQKNPTAFYLCASSIGGTGNTEAFFGQGTRLTVV.

The chain has TRBV5-4 and TRBJ2-3; 7 bases map to TRBD2. V lost 0 bases and J lost 2; bases outside the gene matches: 3. CDR1 and CDR2 (germline): SGHNT, YYREEE (reference sequence). The CDR3 consists of 15 residues. CDR3 sequence (DNA): TGTGCCAGCAGCTTGGCTAGCGGCCTCACAGATACGCAGTATTTT. It translates to CASSLASGLTDTQYF. Full variable domain (rest looked up from reference TRBV5-4 and TRBJ2-3): ETGVTQSPTHLIKTRGQQVTLRCSSQSGHNTVSWYQQALGQGPQFIFQYYREEENGRGNFPPRFSGLQFPNYSSELNVNALELDDSALYLCASSLASGLTDTQYFGPGTRLTVL.

J is TRBJ1-1 and V is TRBV18; D may be TRBD1 (5 bases). Between the trimmed V and J ends, which lost 6 bases and 3 bases, there was a span of 8 bases. This CDR3 contains 12 residues. Germline V gene sequence: CDR1 KGHSH, CDR2 LQKENI. The CDR3 DNA follows: TGTGCCAGCTCGCCAGGGTACACTGAAGCTTTCTTT. It yields the protein CASSPGYTEAFF. The full variable domain, completed using reference TRBV18 and TRBJ1-1, is NAGVMQNPRHLVRRRGQEARLRCSPMKGHSHVYWYRQLPEEGLKFMVYLQKENIIDESGMPKERFSAEFPKEGPSILRIQQVVRGDSAAYFCASSPGYTEAFFGQGTRLTVV.

The chain couples TRBV6-1 to TRBJ1-2, with D unclear. This CDR3 has 11 amino acids. V lost 6 bases, J lost 8 bases, and 10 bases lay in between. The germline V gene encodes CDR1 MNHNS and CDR2 SASEGT. CDR3 residues: CASSPGGGYTF. CDR3 nucleotide sequence: TGTGCCAGCAGCCCGGGCGGGGGCTACACCTTC.

The chain couples TRBV9 to TRBJ2-3; TRBD2 matches at 14 bases. From germline, CDR1 is SGDLS and CDR2 YYNGEE. The CDR3 is made up of 16 amino acids. V lost 3 bases and J lost 5; bases outside the gene matches: 5. CDR3 nucleotide sequence: TGTGCCAGCAGCGGACTAGCGGGGGGGCCTTTAGATACGCAGTATTTT. Its translation: CASSGLAGGPLDTQYF.

This clone was recorded only once. The chain couples TRBV5-5 to TRBJ1-1; D is ambiguous. The CDR3 has 13 amino acids. Germline CDR1 is SGHKS and CDR2 is YYEKEE (reference sequence). V shed 3 bases and J shed 4 bases, with 10 bases lying between them. The CDR3 is CASSWTVGTEAFF. The CDR3 DNA reads TGTGCCAGCAGCTGGACGGTAGGCACTGAAGCTTTCTTT.

This sequence joins TRBV7-3 and TRBJ2-1; 12 positions agree with TRBD2. Germline CDR1 and CDR2: SGHTA and FQGTGA. V lost 5 bases to trimming and J lost 1 base; unmatched junction nucleotides: 3. CDR3 length: 16 amino acids. CDR3 sequence: CASSRLAGESYNEQFF. The CDR3 nucleotides read TGTGCCAGCAGCCGACTAGCGGGGGAGTCCTACAATGAGCAGTTCTTC.

The chain couples TRBV6-5 to TRBJ2-3; the D gene could be TRBD1 or TRBD2 (5 bases each). This CDR3 region has 15 residues. The V end lost 6 bases, the J end lost 9 bases, and 22 bases lay between the germline ends. Germline-derived CDR1 and CDR2 are MNHEY and SVGAGI. The CDR3 sequence is CASSSHRVGVGTQYF. The CDR3, as DNA: TGTGCCAGCAGCTCCCACCGGGTGGGGGTCGGGACGCAGTATTTT.

The chain uses TRBV19 and TRBJ1-1; D is undetermined. V was clipped by 7 bases and J by 2 bases, with 14 bases between them. The CDR3 runs to 14 residues. CDR1 is LNHDA, CDR2 SQIVND, per germline (reference sequence). The DNA for the CDR3 is TGTGCCAGTACCATGGGGTACGGAAACACTGAAGCTTTCTTT. This gives the protein CASTMGYGNTEAFF.

This chain uses TRBV5-5 with TRBJ2-7; D is unclear. The CDR3 contains 12 residues. Trimming took off 1 base at V and 6 bases at J, with 8 bases between the two ends. Germline CDR1 is SGHKS and CDR2 is YYEKEE (reference sequence). The CDR3 nucleotides are TGTGCCAGCAGCTTGCGTGGATCCGAGCAGTACTTC. It encodes CASSLRGSEQYF.

The J gene is TRBJ2-7, the V gene TRBV7-6; 9 bases map to TRBD2. Germline V CDR1 and CDR2: SGHVS, FNYEAQ. V shed 0 bases and J 2 bases; nucleotides not matched to a gene: 11. The CDR3 is made up of 18 amino acids. CDR3 protein: CASSLARASSGVTYEQYF. In DNA, the CDR3 is TGTGCCAGCAGCTTAGCGCGGGCGTCTAGCGGGGTTACCTACGAGCAGTACTTC.

This rearrangement joins TRBV2 to TRBJ2-7; TRBD2 matches 7 bases. Germline V gives CDR1 SNHLY, CDR2 FYNNEI. The CDR3 has 12 residues. The V gene end was trimmed by 6 bases and the J gene end by 1 base; junction bases not matched to a gene: 0. The CDR3 region is CASSGGSYEQYF. CDR3 nucleotides: TGTGCCAGCAGCGGGGGGTCCTACGAGCAGTACTTC.

This clone was observed once. The rearrangement uses TRBV9 and TRBJ2-3; maybe TRBD1 (5 bases). The CDR3 is made up of 15 amino acids. V was trimmed by 1 base and J by 0 bases, leaving 9 bases between them. Germline V gene lookup returns CDR1 SGDLS and CDR2 YYNGEE. This CDR3 reads CASSVMTASTDTQYF. CDR3 bases: TGTGCCAGCAGCGTAATGACAGCTAGCACAGATACGCAGTATTTT.

This clone was recorded once. The CDR3, as DNA: TGTGCCAGCAGGGAGCGGGGGGACACGCAGTATTTT. Its translation: CASRERGDTQYF. The gene calls are TRBV2 and TRBJ2-3, with TRBD2 matching 9 bases. V trimming: 6 bases; J trimming: 9 bases; junction bases outside the gene matches: 4. CDR1 SNHLY and CDR2 FYNNEI come from the germline V gene. The CDR3 extends over 12 amino acids.

Only one count was recorded for this clone. At one boundary the junction diverges from the germline segment, which might be a read error. This sequence joins TRBV5-4 and TRBJ2-1; 12 nucleotides match TRBD2. Germline-derived CDR1 and CDR2 are SGHNT and YYREEE (reference sequence). CDR3 size: 14 residues. CDR3 sequence reads: CASSHGTSGSPSLF. CDR3 nucleotide sequence: TGTGCCAGCAGCCATGGGACTAGCGGGTCCCCCTCCCTCTTC. The whole variable domain, filled in from reference TRBV5-4 and TRBJ2-1, reads ETGVTQSPTHLIKTRGQQVTLRCSSQSGHNTVSWYQQALGQGPQFIFQYYREEENGRGNFPPRFSGLQFPNYSSELNVNALELDDSALYLCASSHGTSGSPSLFGPGTRLTVL.

The rearrangement links TRBV13 to TRBJ2-1; the match to TRBD2 covers 8 bases. V trimming: 1 base; J trimming: 4 bases; junction bases outside the gene matches: 12. Germline loops: CDR1 PRHDT, CDR2 FYEKMQ (reference sequence). The CDR3 extends over 18 amino acids. The DNA for the CDR3 is TGTGCCAGCAGCTTAGTTCAGTCTAGGCGGGGGGATTACAATGAGCAGTTCTTC. Translated, it gives CASSLVQSRRGDYNEQFF.

The rearrangement joins TRBV6-6 to TRBJ1-4, with D hard to call. Germline V gene sequence: CDR1 MNHNY, CDR2 SVGAGI (reference sequence). V lost 4 bases and J 7 bases, leaving 16 bases between the germline ends. The CDR3 extends over 15 amino acids. CDR3 sequence (DNA): TGTGCCAGCAGTTTTTTCCCCTATTTGACTGAAAAACTGTTTTTT. Translation: CASSFFPYLTEKLFF.

This chain links TRBV14 with TRBJ1-5; D gene uncertain. V was cut by 1 base and J by 4 bases, with 5 bases left in between. The CDR3 covers 13 residues. Germline CDR1 reads SGHDN; CDR2 reads FVKESK. This chain's CDR3 is CASSQGGNQPQHF. CDR3 coding DNA: TGTGCCAGCAGCCAAGGGGGAAATCAGCCCCAGCATTTT.

The chain uses TRBV9 and TRBJ2-1, with 7 bases fitting TRBD2. V dropped 2 bases and J dropped 8; count of bases not matched to a gene: 10. Germline V CDR1 and CDR2: SGDLS, YYNGEE. The CDR3 loop spans 15 amino acids. The CDR3 DNA sequence: TGTGCCAGCAGCGTCGACATCCTCGCGGGGGATGAGCAGTTCTTC. Protein: CASSVDILAGDEQFF.

This clone was observed a single time. V and J are TRBV4-1 and TRBJ2-5; D uncertain. Judging by the DNA end, TRBJ2-7 fits better; the J call may be wrong. The CDR3 loop spans 13 amino acids. CDR1 is MGHRA, CDR2 YSYEKL, per germline. The CDR3: CASSQAYDYEQYF. The CDR3 coding sequence is TGCGCCAGCAGCCAGGCGTACGATTACGAGCAGTACTTC.

The CDR3 nucleotides are TGTGCCAGCAGCTTAGTCCGGAACACAGATACGCAGTATTTT. This sequence encodes CASSLVRNTDTQYF. The genes are TRBV7-2 and TRBJ2-3; D gene uncertain. This CDR3 has 14 residues. In germline, CDR1 is SGHTA, CDR2 FQGNSA. V shed 1 base and J shed 2 bases, with 7 bases lying between them.

This rearrangement joins TRBV19 to TRBJ1-1; weak D call: TRBD1 (6 bases). The CDR3 sequence is 17 residues long. Germline V lookup: CDR1 LNHDA, CDR2 SQIVND (reference sequence). Trimming shortened V by 0 bases and J by 7 bases, and 21 bases separated the two germline ends. The CDR3 sequence is CASSIDHRDTGGLEAFF. CDR3 bases: TGTGCCAGTAGTATAGATCATCGGGACACGGGTGGTCTTGAAGCTTTCTTT.

Here the CDR3 reads CASSPGLGYNEQFF. The DNA for the CDR3 is TGTGCCAGCAGCCCCGGACTGGGTTACAATGAGCAGTTCTTC. This rearrangement joins TRBV9 to TRBJ2-1; D perhaps matches TRBD2 (5 bases). This CDR3 is 14 amino acids long. The germline V gene has CDR1 SGDLS and CDR2 YYNGEE. Trimming pared 4 bases from V and 4 bases from J, leaving 12 bases between.